This T cell receptor beta chain appears in the sequencing data of a study of control samples from healthy donors and cancer patients. Assay: immunoSEQ multiplex PCR; the TCRdb copy retains only in-frame clones and omits some. The sample gives about 35,000 clones, around 93% of which show up once; more than 1.5% is in the top ten. The specimen was PBMCs. This clonotype originated in a man aged 40-55 years with colorectal cancer.

The CDR3 reads CASSEDYGYTF. The CDR3 DNA reads as TGTGCCAGCAGTGAGGACTATGGCTACACCTTC. J is TRBJ1-2 and V is TRBV2, with unresolved D. Looked up from germline, CDR1 is SNHLY and CDR2 is FYNNEI. The CDR3 sequence is 11 residues long. V lost 3 bases to trimming and J lost 3 bases, with 2 bases between them.